This T cell receptor (beta chain) was identified during a study of blood T cells in healthy people across ages. A word on this clonotype: Being one base from a much bigger clone, this may be a read error.

This CDR3 has 16 amino acids. Trimming pared 3 bases from V and 1 base from J, leaving 14 bases between. From germline, CDR1 is SGHTA and CDR2 FQGNSA. The authors ran a second PCR of 7 to 11 cycles using a sample-barcoded 5' primer and a J-beta primer mix. Using its own MiXCR run on the 5' RACE reads, TCRdb lists one record per CDR3 protein. The data contain 650,000 or so distinct CDR3 sequences, 52% of them seen just once; the ten biggest clones take up about 14%. The rearrangement joins TRBV7-2 to TRBJ2-3; no clear D gene. This TCR was recovered from a woman of 80 years or more in good health. What was sequenced was blood. The DNA for the CDR3 is TGTGCCAGCAGCTTCGCGTGGGCTCGGGGCACAGATACGCAGTATTTT. Translating gives CASSFAWARGTDTQYF. Supplemented by reference TRBV7-2 and TRBJ2-3, the full variable domain reads GAGVSQSPSNKVTEKGKDVELRCDPISGHTALYWYRQSLGQGLEFLIYFQGNSAPDKSGLPSDRFSAERTGGSVSTLTIQRTQQEDSAVYLCASSFAWARGTDTQYFGPGTRLTVL.